The next 21 T cell receptor beta chains were all read from a single sample in a study of cytomegalovirus exposure and HLA in healthy donors. Method: immunoSEQ multiplex PCR; TCRdb's copy keeps in-frame clones and lacks some. The top ten hold less than 3% of the sample, which has 150,000 to 200,000 clones, around nine tenths seen once. Specimen: PBMCs. These TCRs come from a man between 18 and 35 years old in good health and CMV-seropositive.

The chain is built from TRBV19 and TRBJ1-4, with 7 bases aligning to TRBD1. Germline V CDR1 and CDR2: LNHDA, SQIVND (reference sequence). The CDR3 has 13 residues. With 5 bases clipped from V and 8 bases from J, the junction kept 5 bases outside the gene matches. The CDR3 DNA reads TGTGCCAGTAGTTCATTGGGACAGGAAAAACTGTTTTTT. Amino acid sequence: CASSSLGQEKLFF. The full variable domain, with the rest looked up from reference TRBV19 and TRBJ1-4, is DGGITQSPKYLFRKEGQNVTLSCEQNLNHDAMYWYRQDPGQGLRLIYYSQIVNDFQKGDIAEGYSVSREKKESFPLTVTSAQKNPTAFYLCASSSLGQEKLFFGSGTQLSVL.

V and J are TRBV5-4 and TRBJ2-2, with 12 positions matching TRBD1. This CDR3 is 18 amino acids long. Germline V lookup: CDR1 SGHNT, CDR2 YYREEE (reference sequence). V dropped 5 bases and J dropped 5; count of bases not matched to a gene: 13. The CDR3 nucleotides are TGTGCCAGCAGTTTCGTTCCCCCGGGACAGGGGGCTACCGGGGAGCTGTTTTTT. Its protein is CASSFVPPGQGATGELFF.

The V call is TRBV11-2, the J call TRBJ2-7; possibly TRBD2 for D (5 bases). Germline CDR1 and CDR2: SGHAT and FQNNGV. The CDR3 loop spans 13 amino acids. V lost 4 bases and J 6 bases, leaving 13 bases between the germline ends. The CDR3: CASSWRSGPEQYF. Here the CDR3 DNA reads TGTGCCAGCAGCTGGAGGAGTGGTCCCGAGCAGTACTTC.

CDR3 nucleotide sequence: TGTGCCAGCAGCCAAGTAGGCCCGGAGTACGAGCAGTACTTC. This codes for CASSQVGPEYEQYF. The rearrangement uses TRBV14 and TRBJ2-7; D ambiguous. The germline V gene has CDR1 SGHDN and CDR2 FVKESK. The CDR3 length is 14 residues. V lost 1 base and J lost 4, with 11 bases in between. The variable domain in full, completed from reference TRBV14 and TRBJ2-7, reads EAGVTQFPSHSVIEKGQTVTLRCDPISGHDNLYWYRRVMGKEIKFLLHFVKESKQDESGMPNNRFLAERTGGTYSTLKVQPAELEDSGVYFCASSQVGPEYEQYFGPGTRLTVT.

This chain joins TRBV7-9 and TRBJ1-2; a weak D match, TRBD1 (6 bases). CDR1 and CDR2 (germline): SEHNR, FQNEAQ (reference sequence). This CDR3 spans 14 amino acids. V lost 6 bases, J lost 8 bases, and 19 bases lay in between. As DNA, the CDR3 is TGTGCCAGCAGTCCGGCAGGGGCCGGAAAAGGCTACACCTTC. Residues: CASSPAGAGKGYTF.

This chain links TRBV27 with TRBJ2-1, with 7 nucleotides matching TRBD2. The CDR3 is 16 amino acids. V lost 4 bases and J lost 6; bases outside the gene matches: 12. Germline CDR1 reads MNHEY; CDR2 reads SMNVEV (reference sequence). CDR3 in amino acids: CASSYSREGGLNEQFF. The CDR3 region has the DNA TGTGCCAGCAGTTATAGTAGGGAGGGCGGCCTCAATGAGCAGTTCTTC.

The rearrangement joins TRBV29-1 to TRBJ1-5; 7 bases are shared with TRBD1. Germline V gene lookup returns CDR1 SQVTM and CDR2 ANQGSEA. The ends lost 7 bases at V and 7 bases at J; junction bases unmatched: 13. This CDR3 comprises 14 residues. CDR3 nucleotide sequence: TGCAGCGCCGGGGGACAGAAAAACTTCCAGCCCCAGCATTTT. Amino acids: CSAGGQKNFQPQHF.

This sequence joins TRBV30 and TRBJ1-4; TRBD1 might be the D (5 bases). V was clipped by 5 bases and J by 3 bases, with 22 bases between them. The CDR3 loop spans 17 amino acids. The germline gives CDR1 GTSNPN, CDR2 SVGIG (reference sequence). This CDR3 is CAWLRPGRGSANEKLFF. The CDR3 DNA is TGTGCCTGGCTTAGACCGGGACGGGGGAGCGCTAATGAAAAACTGTTTTTT.

The chain carries TRBV28 and TRBJ2-1; D not certain. V gave up 3 bases and J gave up 5 bases, with 11 bases separating them. Germline CDR1 and CDR2: MDHEN and SYDVKM. The CDR3 contains 14 residues. The CDR3: CASSFPQLHNEQFF. The DNA of the CDR3 is TGTGCCAGCAGTTTCCCCCAACTGCACAATGAGCAGTTCTTC. The full variable domain, completed using reference TRBV28 and TRBJ2-1, is DVKVTQSSRYLVKRTGEKVFLECVQDMDHENMFWYRQDPGLGLRLIYFSYDVKMKEKGDIPEGYSVSREKKERFSLILESASTNQTSMYLCASSFPQLHNEQFFGPGTRLTVL.

This chain uses TRBV20-1 with TRBJ1-1; TRBD1 matches 7 bases. The junction had 1 base not matched to a gene; V was cut back by 3 bases and J by 9 bases. The CDR3 is 10 amino acids. Per germline, CDR1 DFQATT and CDR2 SNEGSKA (reference sequence). The CDR3, as DNA: TGCAGTGCTAGGGACAGGAAAGCTTTCTTT. Translation gives CSARDRKAFF.

The gene calls are TRBV7-2 and TRBJ2-1; tentative D call: TRBD1 (5 bases). This CDR3 is built from 13 residues. V gave up 4 bases and J gave up 4 bases, with 8 bases separating them. Germline V gives CDR1 SGHTA, CDR2 FQGNSA. As DNA, the CDR3 is TGTGCCAGCAGCTCCAGGGTTTACAATGAGCAGTTCTTC. Protein: CASSSRVYNEQFF.

The gene calls are TRBV4-1 and TRBJ1-2; 7 positions agree with TRBD1. The V and J ends lost 4 bases and 5 bases, in that order; junction bases with no gene match: 4. The CDR3 contains 13 residues. Germline assignment: CDR1 MGHRA and CDR2 YSYEKL. The CDR3 protein is CASSLQGKYGYTF. CDR3 DNA: TGCGCCAGCAGCCTACAGGGGAAATATGGCTACACCTTC.

The rearrangement uses TRBV2 and TRBJ1-6, with 7 bases fitting TRBD1. CDR1 and CDR2 from the germline V gene are SNHLY and FYNNEI. The CDR3 spans 13 residues. Trimming took 6 bases from V and 13 from J; bases not matched to a gene: 9. The CDR3, as DNA: TGTGCCAGCAGGACACCACAGGGGTCCCCCCTCCACTTT. Protein sequence: CASRTPQGSPLHF.

The chain combines TRBV14 with TRBJ2-3, with 7 bases aligning to TRBD2. The CDR3 has 13 residues. The V segment lost 3 bases and the J segment 5 bases; nucleotides outside the gene matches: 2. Germline-derived CDR1 and CDR2 are SGHDN and FVKESK. The CDR3 sequence: CASSQPGGDTQYF. CDR3 nucleotides: TGTGCCAGCAGCCAGCCGGGAGGAGATACGCAGTATTTT.

Details on this clone: Mismatch with germline at one junction end may stem from a read error. DNA for the CDR3: TGTGCTAGCAGCTTAGCCGCCGGGGCTGAAGCTTTCTTT. The encoded protein is CASSLAAGAEAFF. The V gene is TRBV7-7, the J gene TRBJ1-1; D is unresolved. Looked up from germline, CDR1 is SSHAT and CDR2 is FNYEAQ (reference sequence). The CDR3 sequence is 13 residues long. The whole variable domain, filled in from reference TRBV7-7 and TRBJ1-1, reads GAGVSQSPRYKVTKRGQDVTLRCDPISSHATLYWYQQALGQGPEFLTYFNYEAQPDKSGLPSDRFSAERPEGSISTLTIQRTEQRDSAMYRCASSLAAGAEAFFGQGTRLTVV.

V usage is TRBV6-5 and J usage is TRBJ2-3, with D possibly being TRBD2 (6 bases). Between the trimmed V and J ends, which lost 0 bases and 4 bases, there was a span of 11 bases. Germline values: CDR1 MNHEY, CDR2 SVGAGI. The CDR3 runs to 15 residues. The CDR3 region has the DNA TGTGCCAGCAGTTACTCGGGGGGACCCGCAGATACGCAGTATTTT. This translates into CASSYSGGPADTQYF.

This clone occurred once. The chain recombines TRBV7-2 with TRBJ2-7, with 11 bases aligning to TRBD2. Losses at the gene ends were 5 bases for V and 6 bases for J; bases not matched to a gene: 9. Germline V gene sequence: CDR1 SGHTA, CDR2 FQGNSA. The CDR3 totals 15 residues. CDR3: CASSLRLAGTREQYF. The CDR3 coding sequence is TGTGCCAGCAGCCTTCGACTAGCGGGGACCCGCGAGCAGTACTTC.

The chain carries TRBV7-6 and TRBJ2-7, with 8 bases lining up with TRBD2. With V trimmed by 0 bases and J by 7 bases, 11 bases remained unmatched. Germline V lookup: CDR1 SGHVS, CDR2 FNYEAQ. The CDR3 contains 16 residues. CDR3 sequence: CASSLALAGPSAEQYF. The DNA for the CDR3 is TGTGCCAGCAGCTTAGCTCTAGCGGGCCCATCAGCAGAGCAGTACTTC.

The rearrangement uses TRBV15 and TRBJ1-2, with 8 bases matching TRBD1. With 3 bases clipped from V and 8 bases from J, the junction kept 14 bases outside the gene matches. There are 16 residues in the CDR3. The germline V gene encodes CDR1 LNHNV and CDR2 YYDKDF (reference sequence). The CDR3 loop reads CATSSGQGAMIGGYTF. The DNA of the CDR3 is TGTGCCACCAGCAGCGGGCAGGGGGCAATGATTGGAGGCTACACCTTC.

This clone was observed a single time. The chain links TRBV10-3 to TRBJ1-2, with 9 bases that match TRBD1. The CDR3 contains 15 residues. Germline lookup yields CDR1 ENHRY and CDR2 SYGVKD. The ends lost 6 bases at V and 4 bases at J; junction bases unmatched: 9. Here the CDR3 reads CAISPSGQGIYGYTF. The CDR3 DNA is TGTGCCATCAGCCCCTCGGGACAGGGAATCTATGGCTACACCTTC.

The V and J genes are TRBV7-9 and TRBJ1-6; D unclear. Germline CDR1 reads SEHNR; CDR2 reads FQNEAQ (reference sequence). V shed 2 bases and J shed 10 bases, with 6 bases lying between them. There are 12 residues in the CDR3. DNA for the CDR3: TGTGCCAGCAGCTTATGGCCCTCACCCCTCCACTTT. Its translation: CASSLWPSPLHF.